These T cell receptor beta chains were read from a single sample in a study of blood T cell repertoires in COVID-19. Profiling relied on immunoSEQ multiplex PCR, and the TCRdb table lists in-frame clones only, not all of them. The sample lists just over 350,000 clones; 86% were seen once. Source material: peripheral blood. The receptor source for this set is a woman in her fifties or sixties with COVID-19, enrolled during active disease. Each CDR3 is given with its conserved first and last residue. D genes are given only for firm matches. A row's size may be missing; if present it is once, few, many or a size class.

TRBV6-5	-	TRBJ1-2	-	14	CASETVVASYGYTF	TGTGCCAGCGAGACGGTGGTAGCGAGCTATGGCTACACCTTC
TRBV19	-	TRBJ2-2	-	15	CASSIGGQEHGELFF	TGTGCCAGTAGTATAGGGGGCCAGGAGCACGGGGAGCTGTTTTTT
TRBV7-9	once	TRBJ2-3	TRBD2	15	CASSRLAGLTDTQYF	TGTGCCAGCAGTCGGCTAGCGGGGCTCACAGATACGCAGTATTTT
TRBV25-1	once	TRBJ1-1	-	17	CASSELGLTGGRTEAFF	TGTGCCAGCAGTGAATTAGGTCTAACGGGGGGTAGAACTGAAGCTTTCTTT
TRBV12-3/TRBV12-4	-	TRBJ1-1	-	13	CASMLGGDTEAFF	TGTGCCAGCATGCTAGGGGGAGATACTGAAGCTTTCTTT
TRBV27	-	TRBJ2-5	TRBD1	15	CASSSVGGAGETQYF	TGTGCCAGCAGTTCCGTAGGGGGCGCCGGGGAGACCCAGTACTTC
TRBV18	-	TRBJ2-6	-	18	CASSPRRGGPSGANVLTF	TGTGCCAGCTCACCTCGGCGGGGAGGCCCCTCTGGGGCCAACGTCCTGACTTTC
TRBV7-9	once	TRBJ2-3	-	14	CASSSGSYSDTQYF	TGTGCCAGCAGCTCCGGGTCCTATTCAGATACGCAGTATTTT
TRBV7-6	-	TRBJ2-7	TRBD1	16	CASSLEPDRGLGEQYF	TGTGCCAGCAGCTTGGAACCCGACAGGGGGCTAGGGGAGCAGTACTTC
TRBV7-9	-	TRBJ2-2	TRBD1	17	CASSSMTGGLGTGELFF	TGTGCCAGCAGCTCCATGACAGGGGGCCTGGGCACCGGGGAGCTGTTTTTT
TRBV6-6	-	TRBJ2-7	-	13	CATCGTYTYEQYF	TGTGCCACTTGCGGGACGTATACCTACGAGCAGTACTTC
TRBV11-2	few	TRBJ2-4	-	17	CASSLDTSHPVKNIQYF	TGTGCCAGCAGCTTAGATACTAGCCACCCTGTCAAAAACATTCAGTACTTC
TRBV23-1	-	TRBJ2-5	-	16	CASSQLESGPLETQYF	TGCGCCAGCAGTCAATTGGAAAGCGGGCCCCTAGAGACCCAGTACTTC
TRBV11-3	-	TRBJ2-7	TRBD1	16	CASSSPGQGRIYEQYF	TGTGCCAGCAGCTCCCCCGGACAGGGGCGGATCTACGAGCAGTACTTC
TRBV7-6	once	TRBJ1-5	TRBD1	15	CASSQITGVNQPQHF	TGTGCCAGCAGCCAAATAACAGGGGTCAATCAGCCCCAGCATTTT
TRBV6-4	-	TRBJ1-1	-	13	CASSSEQGTEAFF	TGTGCCAGCAGTTCCGAGCAGGGCACTGAAGCTTTCTTT
TRBV6-5	-	TRBJ2-3	-	13	CAGLGGGMTTQYF	TGTGCCGGATTGGGGGGGGGCATGACTACGCAGTATTTT
TRBV18	-	TRBJ2-3	TRBD2	15	CASSPTGSTGGTQYF	TGTGCCAGCTCACCCACCGGCTCTACGGGGGGTACGCAGTATTTT
TRBV7-2	-	TRBJ2-1	TRBD2	16	CASSLRLAGAYNEQFF	TGTGCCAGCAGCTTAAGACTAGCGGGGGCCTACAATGAGCAGTTCTTC
TRBV6-5	-	TRBJ1-2	TRBD1	15	CASSTSGGADYGYTF	TGTGCCAGCAGTACTTCAGGGGGCGCCGACTATGGCTACACCTTC
TRBV10-3	-	TRBJ1-2	-	16	CAISGGVPIQNYGYTF	TGTGCCATCAGTGGGGGGGTCCCCATACAGAACTATGGCTACACCTTC
TRBV6-6	-	TRBJ1-1	-	16	CASSYPEAVRNTEAFF	TGTGCCAGCAGTTACCCTGAGGCCGTAAGGAACACTGAAGCTTTCTTT
TRBV16	-	TRBJ1-5	-	15	CASSQWEYSNQPQHF	TGTGCCAGCAGCCAATGGGAGTATAGCAATCAGCCCCAGCATTTT
TRBV10-3	-	TRBJ2-7	TRBD2	14	CATKSGLAAGGQYF	TGTGCCACCAAGAGTGGACTAGCGGCGGGTGGGCAGTACTTC
TRBV2	-	TRBJ1-5	TRBD1	14	CASRAGGTNQPQHF	TGTGCCAGCAGGGCAGGGGGTACGAATCAGCCCCAGCATTTT
TRBV18	once	TRBJ1-2	-	14	CASSPASGFGGYTF	TGTGCCAGCTCACCTGCATCGGGTTTTGGCGGCTACACCTTC
TRBV7-6	-	TRBJ1-2	TRBD1	13	CASSPGQAGGYTF	TGTGCCAGCAGCCCGGGACAGGCTGGTGGCTACACCTTC
TRBV5-5	once	TRBJ1-1	-	18	CASSVGGLRALRGTEAFF	TGTGCCAGCAGCGTAGGCGGCTTAAGGGCCCTGCGAGGGACTGAAGCTTTCTTT
TRBV4-1	-	TRBJ1-4	-	15	CASSQDRTDNEKLFF	TGCGCCAGCAGCCAAGATCGAACAGATAATGAAAAACTGTTTTTT
TRBV6-2/TRBV6-3	-	TRBJ2-2	-	16	CASSPTASENTGELFF	TGTGCCAGCAGCCCCACAGCTAGCGAGAACACCGGGGAGCTGTTTTTT
TRBV15	-	TRBJ1-2	-	12	CATSMDTYGYTF	TGTGCCACCAGCATGGACACTTATGGCTACACCTTC
TRBV27	-	TRBJ2-7	-	14	CASSLSGTSYEQYF	TGTGCCAGCAGTTTAAGCGGAACCTCCTACGAGCAGTACTTC
TRBV3-1/TRBV3-2	once	TRBJ2-7	TRBD1	16	CASSLPTGGGQYEQYF	TGTGCCAGCAGTTTACCCACAGGGGGCGGACAATACGAGCAGTACTTC
TRBV7-8	-	TRBJ1-4	TRBD1	13	CASSTDRQEKLFF	TGTGCCAGCAGCACGGACAGGCAGGAAAAACTGTTTTTT
TRBV5-1	-	TRBJ1-3	-	16	CASSLSSQLSGNTIYF	TGCGCCAGCAGCTTGTCGTCACAGCTCTCTGGAAACACCATATATTTT
TRBV6-5	-	TRBJ1-1	TRBD1	12	CASSAGGQKAFF	TGTGCCAGCAGCGCCGGGGGACAGAAAGCTTTCTTT
TRBV3-1/TRBV3-2	-	TRBJ1-6	TRBD1	15	CASSQAGGLGSPLHF	TGTGCCAGCAGCCAAGCAGGGGGCTTGGGGTCACCCCTCCACTTT
TRBV6-1	-	TRBJ2-1	-	13	CASSEVLAVEQFF	TGTGCCAGCAGTGAAGTCTTAGCGGTTGAGCAGTTCTTC
TRBV3-1/TRBV3-2	-	TRBJ2-2	-	18	CASSQGRRGGGSPGELFF	TGTGCCAGCAGCCAAGGGAGGAGAGGGGGGGGAAGCCCCGGGGAGCTGTTTTTT
TRBV5-1	-	TRBJ1-2	TRBD1	14	CASRGQGVDYGYTF	TGCGCCAGCAGGGGACAGGGGGTTGACTATGGCTACACCTTC
TRBV4-2	-	TRBJ2-7	TRBD2	18	CASSQGTSGFPRDFEQYF	TGTGCCAGCAGCCAAGGGACTAGCGGCTTCCCTCGGGATTTCGAGCAGTACTTC
TRBV5-5	-	TRBJ2-7	-	14	CASSSLDGTYEQYF	TGTGCCAGCAGCTCGCTCGACGGGACCTACGAGCAGTACTTC
TRBV9	-	TRBJ1-1	-	15	CASSVGSGRNTEAFF	TGTGCCAGCAGCGTAGGATCGGGTAGGAACACTGAAGCTTTCTTT
TRBV11-2	once	TRBJ2-5	TRBD2	14	CASSSGGVQETQYF	TGTGCCAGCAGTAGCGGGGGGGTCCAAGAGACCCAGTACTTC
TRBV10-3	-	TRBJ1-2	TRBD1	13	CAITTGVFSGYTF	TGTGCCATCACGACAGGGGTTTTTTCTGGCTACACCTTC
TRBV10-2	once	TRBJ2-5	TRBD2	14	CASRASGVQETQYF	TGCGCCAGCAGGGCTAGCGGGGTCCAAGAGACCCAGTACTTC
TRBV7-6	-	TRBJ2-3	TRBD2	19	CASSSGLAGVITSTDTQYF	TGTGCCAGCAGCTCCGGACTAGCGGGGGTAATAACTAGCACAGATACGCAGTATTTT
TRBV13	-	TRBJ1-5	-	15	CASSFSRQDNQPQHF	TGTGCCAGCAGCTTCTCCCGGCAGGACAATCAGCCCCAGCATTTT
TRBV27	-	TRBJ1-1	TRBD1	15	CASSLTGTGKTEAFF	TGTGCCAGCAGTCTAACCGGGACAGGGAAGACTGAAGCTTTCTTT
TRBV19	-	TRBJ2-7	-	14	CASSIKGLTYEQYF	TGTGCCAGTAGTATAAAGGGGCTGACCTACGAGCAGTACTTC
TRBV5-1	-	TRBJ2-5	-	14	CASSLYNRQETQYF	TGCGCCAGCAGCTTGTATAACAGACAAGAGACCCAGTACTTC
TRBV3-1/TRBV3-2	-	TRBJ2-7	-	11	CASSQGSEQYF	TGTGCCAGCAGCCAGGGGAGCGAGCAGTACTTC
TRBV5-1	-	TRBJ2-1	TRBD1	15	CASSQEGQGYNEQFF	TGCGCCAGCAGCCAGGAGGGACAGGGGTACAATGAGCAGTTCTTC
TRBV6-5	-	TRBJ2-7	-	14	CASSYSSYLYEQYF	TGTGCCAGCAGTTACTCGAGTTACCTGTACGAGCAGTACTTC
TRBV7-2	-	TRBJ1-1	-	13	CASRSDRNTEAFF	TGTGCCAGCAGGTCCGACAGGAACACTGAAGCTTTCTTT
TRBV7-9	-	TRBJ1-2	TRBD1	15	CASSPDRGRVYGYTF	TGTGCCAGCAGCCCGGACAGGGGGCGGGTATATGGCTACACCTTC
TRBV6-6	-	TRBJ1-3	-	13	CASSYSQGNTIYF	TGTGCCAGCAGTTACTCGCAGGGAAACACCATATATTTT